This T cell receptor beta chain came from a study of cytomegalovirus exposure and HLA in healthy donors. Germline V gene sequence: CDR1 KGHSY, CDR2 FQNENV. The CDR3 covers 13 residues. Deletions cut 2 bases from V and 1 base from J, with 5 bases between. To note about this clone: Its specificity is unknown.

This PCR relied on a set of 60 Vbeta primers and 13 Jbeta primers. As processed by the authors: About 12 million shared chains were among the roughly 80 million unique TCR beta chains that a later analysis counted. Assay: immunoSEQ multiplex PCR; the TCRdb copy retains only in-frame clones and omits some. For V, J and clone size, that table is used; D and trimming come from the DNA. The sample has under 150,000 clones; around 9% are singletons. Whole-study findings and limits: Presence/absence analyses took donor sequencing depth as roughly uniform.

This rearrangement joins TRBV16 to TRBJ1-1; D is unresolved. Sequencing was done on a sample of PBMCs. The receptor's source is a woman in her 40s in good health and CMV-seropositive. The CDR3 DNA sequence: TGTGCCAGCAGCCAAATAGCGAACACTGAAGCTTTCTTT. The encoded protein is CASSQIANTEAFF.